This passage covers 12 T cell receptor beta chains from one sample sequenced in a study of T cells in women clearing cervical HPV infection. Produced via immunoSEQ multiplex PCR; TCRdb's table is partial and in-frame only. This sample's table reports around 39,000 clones. Material for sequencing was blood buffy coat. The receptors shown here come from a woman aged 18 to 75 with a cervical HPV16 infection that either progressed to CIN3+ or cleared (not recorded which).

About this clone: The read halts 3 residues ahead of the CDR3 end, with the missing end drawn from the germline J gene. Other DNA sequences from this sample encode an identical CDR3 as well. The chain has TRBV6-2 or TRBV6-3 and TRBJ2-7; 10 bases line up with TRBD2. Per germline, CDR1 MNHEY and CDR2 SVGEGT. The junction had 3 bases not matched to a gene; V was cut back by 5 bases and J by 2 bases. The CDR3 spans 14 residues. The CDR3 loop is CASSPTSGPYEQYF. CDR3 DNA, as far as it was read: TGTGCCAGCAGTCCGACTAGCGGGCCCTACGAG.

About this clone: Read sequence stops 3 residues before the CDR3 end, and the germline J gene provides the missing end. V gene TRBV20-1 combines with J gene TRBJ1-1; perhaps TRBD1 as D (5 bases). The V gene's germline CDR1 is DFQATT and CDR2 SNEGSKA (reference sequence). The CDR3 consists of 13 residues. The CDR3 here is CSALGAGGFEAFF. CDR3 DNA (partial): TGCAGTGCCCTCGGCGCGGGGGGATTCGAA.

A note on this clone: The read stops 3 residues short of the end of the CDR3; the missing end is completed from the germline J gene. This chain connects TRBV5-1 to TRBJ2-3; TRBD2 aligns across 10 bases. The V gene end was trimmed by 0 bases and the J gene end by 8 bases; junction bases not matched to a gene: 9. This CDR3 is built from 16 residues. The germline gives CDR1 SGHRS, CDR2 YFSETQ. CDR3 bases read: TGCGCCAGCAGCTTGGCGGCTAGCGGGGGCTTAGCTACG. This codes for CASSLAASGGLAT. The full CDR3 reads CASSLAASGGLATQYF.

Notes on this clone: The CDR3 extends 3 residues past the end of the read, so its final part is completed from the germline J gene. The chain is built from TRBV18 and TRBJ1-1, with D possibly TRBD1 on 5 matching bases. Germline CDR1 is KGHSH and CDR2 is LQKENI. V dropped 5 bases and J dropped 5 bases, with 15 bases sitting between them. The CDR3 runs 14 residues. The CDR3 sequence: CASSIGGGYTEAFF. The DNA read from the CDR3 is TGTGCCAGCTCAATTGGCGGGGGTTATACTGAA.

With respect to this clone: The CDR3 is cut off 3 residues early in the read; its end comes from the germline J gene. The V gene is TRBV6-2 or TRBV6-3, the J gene TRBJ1-5; the D gene is possibly TRBD1 (6 bases). The CDR3 extends over 17 amino acids. V was trimmed by 4 bases and J by 2 bases, leaving 18 bases between them. Germline V gene lookup returns CDR1 MNHEY and CDR2 SVGEGT. The CDR3 protein is CASSSQGLIRGNQPQHF. CDR3 DNA, as far as it was read: TGTGCCAGCAGTTCTCAGGGGCTAATAAGGGGCAATCAGCCC.

A remark on this clone: Read data end 3 residues before the CDR3 end; the end is taken from the germline J gene. The J gene is TRBJ1-2, the V gene TRBV15, with 11 bases lining up with TRBD1. The V segment lost 6 bases and the J segment 4 bases; nucleotides outside the gene matches: 7. CDR1 is LNHNV and CDR2 is YYDKDF in the germline V gene (reference sequence). The CDR3 runs 15 residues. The part of the CDR3 DNA that was read is TGTGCCACCAGGGAGGGACAGGGGGGTTTCTATGGC. Residues: CATREGQGGFYG. The entire CDR3 is CATREGQGGFYGYTF.

To note about this clone: The missing CDR3 end, 3 residues past where the read stops, is filled in from the germline J gene. V usage is TRBV20-1 and J usage is TRBJ2-3; TRBD1 might be the D (6 bases). This CDR3 has 14 amino acids. V lost 6 bases to trimming and J lost 3 bases, with 16 bases between them. Per the germline V gene, CDR1 is DFQATT and CDR2 is SNEGSKA (reference sequence). CDR3 DNA (partial): TGCAGTGCCAAGGACAGTGGTTCGACAGATACG. This sequence encodes CSAKDSGSTDT. The full CDR3 protein is CSAKDSGSTDTQYF.

Regarding this clone: The CDR3 end lies 3 residues beyond the end of the read and is filled in from the germline J gene. The chain couples TRBV7-8 to TRBJ2-7; D gene unclear. Germline CDR1 and CDR2: SGHVS and FQNEAQ. The CDR3 is 13 amino acids. The ends were cut back, 5 bases at V and 0 bases at J, with 8 bases in the middle. The CDR3 loop is CASSAHSSYEQYF. CDR3 DNA (partial): TGTGCCAGCAGCGCGCATTCCTCCTACGAG.

Worth noting for this clone: The read terminates 3 residues ahead of where the CDR3 ends, so the germline J gene completes it. The chain couples TRBV7-9 to TRBJ1-2; 9 bases align to TRBD1. Per germline, CDR1 SEHNR and CDR2 FQNEAQ (reference sequence). Losses at the gene ends were 6 bases for V and 6 bases for J; bases not matched to a gene: 8. The length of the CDR3 is 14 residues. The sequenced CDR3 bases are TGTGCCAGCAGATTACTTACAGGGGGCGATGGC. Translation gives CASRLLTGGDG. From start to end, the CDR3 is CASRLLTGGDGYTF.

Comments on this clone: The read stops 3 residues short of the end of the CDR3; the missing end is completed from the germline J gene. V gene TRBV5-1 combines with J gene TRBJ2-3, with 7 bases aligning to TRBD2. The germline CDR1 and CDR2 sequences are SGHRS and YFSETQ. This CDR3 has 13 residues. V shed 5 bases, J shed 3 bases, and the junction held 3 bases outside the gene matches. The chain's CDR3 is CASSSGGTDTQYF. CDR3 DNA, as far as it was read: TGCGCCAGCAGTTCCGGGGGGACAGATACG.

To note about this clone: Read sequence stops 3 residues before the CDR3 end, and the germline J gene provides the missing end. V and J are TRBV5-6 and TRBJ1-2; no clear D. Germline values: CDR1 SGHDT, CDR2 YYEEEE. The CDR3 runs 13 residues. Between the trimmed V and J ends, which lost 0 bases and 4 bases, there was a span of 7 bases. The covered CDR3 bases are TGTGCCAGCAGCTTGGGAGGGTCCTATGGC. This encodes CASSLGGSYG. The CDR3, in full, reads CASSLGGSYGYTF.

For this clone: The read falls 3 residues short of the CDR3 end, and the missing part is taken from the germline J gene. The V call is TRBV5-4, the J call TRBJ1-2; the D is unclear. Trimming took 2 bases from V and 4 from J, leaving 15 bases between them. This CDR3 contains 15 residues. CDR1 is SGHNT, CDR2 YYREEE, per germline (reference sequence). This CDR3 is CASSLKGGPGYGYTF. The part of the CDR3 DNA that was read is TGTGCCAGCAGCTTAAAGGGTGGGCCCGGCTATGGC.